Described below is a single T cell receptor (beta chain) sequence and its context. Its cognate antigen is unknown. Libraries were prepared by immunoSEQ multiplex PCR; TCRdb keeps only in-frame clonotypes and omits some of them. The sample lists about 12,000 clones, 85% to 90% occurring once. This CDR3 has 16 amino acids. V gave up 0 bases and J gave up 7 bases; unmatched junction bases: 5. Germline-derived CDR1 and CDR2 are LGHNA and YNFKEQ. This entry comes from a study of tumor-infiltrating lymphocytes in localized non-small cell lung cancer. Study information: Tumor tissue and non-adjacent uninvolved lung came from each patient.

Study-wide findings and caveats: Tumor T-cell fraction from TCR sequencing was not associated with recurrence-free survival (p = 0.61). IM1 and IM2 tumors showed no difference in T-cell fraction. TCRbeta sequencing showed higher T cell infiltration in tumors than uninvolved lung.

The genes are TRBV4-2 and TRBJ2-3; 12 nucleotides match TRBD1. The receptor's source is a human donor with non-small cell lung cancer. Sequenced sample: lung tumor tissue. CDR3 residues: CASSQDPGQGANTQYF. The DNA of the CDR3 is TGTGCCAGCAGCCAAGATCCGGGACAGGGGGCGAATACGCAGTATTTT.